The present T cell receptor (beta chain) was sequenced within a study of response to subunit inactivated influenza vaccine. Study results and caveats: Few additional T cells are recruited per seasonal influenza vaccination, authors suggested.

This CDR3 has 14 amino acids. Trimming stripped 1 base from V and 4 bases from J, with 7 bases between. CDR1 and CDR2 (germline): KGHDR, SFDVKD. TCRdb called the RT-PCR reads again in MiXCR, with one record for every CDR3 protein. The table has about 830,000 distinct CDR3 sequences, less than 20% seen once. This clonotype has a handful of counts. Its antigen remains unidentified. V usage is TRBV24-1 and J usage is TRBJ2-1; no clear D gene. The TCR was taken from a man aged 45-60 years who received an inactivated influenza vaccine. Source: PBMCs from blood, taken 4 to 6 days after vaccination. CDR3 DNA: TGTGCCACCAGTGATTTTCCGGATTACAATGAGCAGTTCTTC. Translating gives CATSDFPDYNEQFF.